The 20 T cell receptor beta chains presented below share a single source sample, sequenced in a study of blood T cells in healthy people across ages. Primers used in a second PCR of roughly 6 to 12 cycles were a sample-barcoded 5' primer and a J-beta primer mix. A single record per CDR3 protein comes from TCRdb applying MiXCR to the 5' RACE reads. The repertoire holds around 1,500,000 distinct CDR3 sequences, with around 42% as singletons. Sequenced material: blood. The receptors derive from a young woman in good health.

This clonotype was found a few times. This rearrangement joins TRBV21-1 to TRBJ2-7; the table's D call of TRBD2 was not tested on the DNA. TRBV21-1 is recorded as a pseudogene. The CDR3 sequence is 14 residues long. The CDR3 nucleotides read TGTGCCAGCAGCAATAAGGGCAGGAACTACGAGCAGTACTTC. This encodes CASSNKGRNYEQYF.

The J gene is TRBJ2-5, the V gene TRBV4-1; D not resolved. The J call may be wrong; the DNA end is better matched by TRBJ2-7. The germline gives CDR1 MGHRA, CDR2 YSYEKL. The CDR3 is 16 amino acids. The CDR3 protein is CASSQEFARYSYEQYF. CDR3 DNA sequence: TGCGCCAGCAGCCAAGAGTTCGCCAGGTACTCCTACGAGCAGTACTTC.

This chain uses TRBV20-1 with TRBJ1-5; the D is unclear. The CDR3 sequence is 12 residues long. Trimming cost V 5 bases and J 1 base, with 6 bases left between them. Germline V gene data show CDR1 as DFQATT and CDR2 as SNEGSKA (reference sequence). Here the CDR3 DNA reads TGCAGTGCTGGCAGCAGCAATCAGCCCCAGCATTTT. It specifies CSAGSSNQPQHF.

The CDR3 is CASSLASGSQETQYF. CDR3 nucleotide sequence: TGTGCCAGCAGCTTAGCGTCGGGCAGCCAAGAGACCCAGTACTTC. The gene calls are TRBV7-2 and TRBJ2-5, with no clear D. The CDR3 sequence is 15 residues long. The ends were cut back, 0 bases at V and 1 base at J, with 9 bases in the middle. From germline, CDR1 is SGHTA and CDR2 FQGNSA. Full variable domain (rest looked up from reference TRBV7-2 and TRBJ2-5): GAGVSQSPSNKVTEKGKDVELRCDPISGHTALYWYRQSLGQGLEFLIYFQGNSAPDKSGLPSDRFSAERTGGSVSTLTIQRTQQEDSAVYLCASSLASGSQETQYFGPGTRLLVL.

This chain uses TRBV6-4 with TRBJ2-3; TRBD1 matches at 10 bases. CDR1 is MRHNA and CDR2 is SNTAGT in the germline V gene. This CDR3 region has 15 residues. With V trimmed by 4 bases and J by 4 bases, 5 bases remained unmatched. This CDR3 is CASSVRTGGADTQYF. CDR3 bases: TGTGCCAGCAGTGTGAGGACAGGGGGAGCAGATACGCAGTATTTT.

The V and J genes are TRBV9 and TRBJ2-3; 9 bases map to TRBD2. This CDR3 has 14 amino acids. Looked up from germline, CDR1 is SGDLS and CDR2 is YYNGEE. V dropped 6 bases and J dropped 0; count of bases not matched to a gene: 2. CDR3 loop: CASNLAGSTDTQYF. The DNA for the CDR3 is TGTGCCAGCAATCTAGCGGGGAGCACAGATACGCAGTATTTT.

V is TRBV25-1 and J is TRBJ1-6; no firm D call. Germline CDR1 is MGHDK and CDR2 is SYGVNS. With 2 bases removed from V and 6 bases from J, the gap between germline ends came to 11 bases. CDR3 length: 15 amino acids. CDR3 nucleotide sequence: TGTGCCAGCAGTGAAGGTATCTGGCGTAATTCACCCCTCCACTTT. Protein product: CASSEGIWRNSPLHF.

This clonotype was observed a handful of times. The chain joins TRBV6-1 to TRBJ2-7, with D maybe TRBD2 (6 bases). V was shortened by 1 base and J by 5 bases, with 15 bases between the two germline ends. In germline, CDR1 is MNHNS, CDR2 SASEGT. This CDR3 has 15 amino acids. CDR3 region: CASSEGGDFLDEQYF. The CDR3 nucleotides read TGTGCCAGCAGTGAAGGAGGGGACTTTCTCGACGAGCAGTACTTC.

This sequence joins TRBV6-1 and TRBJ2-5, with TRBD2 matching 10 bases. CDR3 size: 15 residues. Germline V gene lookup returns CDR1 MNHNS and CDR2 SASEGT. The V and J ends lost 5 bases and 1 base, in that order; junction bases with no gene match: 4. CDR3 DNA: TGTGCCAGCAGTCGTTGGACTAGCGGCCAAGAGACCCAGTACTTC. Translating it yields CASSRWTSGQETQYF.

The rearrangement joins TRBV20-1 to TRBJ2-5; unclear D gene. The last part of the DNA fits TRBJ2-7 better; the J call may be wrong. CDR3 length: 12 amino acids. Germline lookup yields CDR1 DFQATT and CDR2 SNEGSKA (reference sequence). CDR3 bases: TGCAGTGCTGCCACCGACGGCCTCGAGCAGTACTTC. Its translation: CSAATDGLEQYF.

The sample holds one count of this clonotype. The chain's CDR3 is CSASGSPQNEQFF. CDR3 nucleotide sequence: TGCAGTGCTAGCGGGTCGCCACAAAATGAGCAGTTCTTC. The chain has TRBV20-1 and TRBJ2-1; D not resolved. Trimming pared 3 bases from V and 7 bases from J, leaving 13 bases between. The CDR3 consists of 13 residues. Germline V gene lookup returns CDR1 DFQATT and CDR2 SNEGSKA (reference sequence).

The DNA for the CDR3 is TGCAGTGCTAGAGACAGGGGCCCTCGGGCAACAGATACGCAGTATTTT. Protein product: CSARDRGPRATDTQYF. The chain couples TRBV20-1 to TRBJ2-3; D may be TRBD1 (6 bases). Germline V CDR1 and CDR2: DFQATT, SNEGSKA (reference sequence). This CDR3 has 16 amino acids. Trimming left V 0 bases short and J 3 bases short, with 16 bases between.

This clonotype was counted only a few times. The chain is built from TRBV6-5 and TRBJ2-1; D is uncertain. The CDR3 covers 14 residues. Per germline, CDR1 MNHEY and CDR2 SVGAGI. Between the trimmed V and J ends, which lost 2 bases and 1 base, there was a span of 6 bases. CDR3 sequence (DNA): TGTGCCAGCAGTTACGCAGATTCCTACAATGAGCAGTTCTTC. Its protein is CASSYADSYNEQFF.

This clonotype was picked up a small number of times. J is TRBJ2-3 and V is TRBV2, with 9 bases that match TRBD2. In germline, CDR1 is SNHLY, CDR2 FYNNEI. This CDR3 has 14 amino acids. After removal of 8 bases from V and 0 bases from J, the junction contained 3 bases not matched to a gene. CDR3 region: CASAGLASTDTQYF. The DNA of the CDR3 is TGTGCCAGCGCGGGACTAGCAAGCACAGATACGCAGTATTTT.

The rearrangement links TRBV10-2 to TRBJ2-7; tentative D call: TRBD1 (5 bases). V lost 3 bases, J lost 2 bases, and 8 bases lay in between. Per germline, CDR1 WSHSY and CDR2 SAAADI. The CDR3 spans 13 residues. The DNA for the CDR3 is TGCGCCAGCAGTGAACAGGCCCCCTACGAGCAGTACTTC. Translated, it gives CASSEQAPYEQYF.

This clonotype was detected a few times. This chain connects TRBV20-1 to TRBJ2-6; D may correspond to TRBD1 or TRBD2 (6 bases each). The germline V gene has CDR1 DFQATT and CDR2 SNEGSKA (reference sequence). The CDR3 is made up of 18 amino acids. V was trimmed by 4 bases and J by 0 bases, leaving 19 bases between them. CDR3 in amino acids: CSATNLGQTSSGANVLTF. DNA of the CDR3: TGCAGTGCTACTAATTTAGGACAGACTAGCTCTGGGGCCAACGTCCTGACTTTC.

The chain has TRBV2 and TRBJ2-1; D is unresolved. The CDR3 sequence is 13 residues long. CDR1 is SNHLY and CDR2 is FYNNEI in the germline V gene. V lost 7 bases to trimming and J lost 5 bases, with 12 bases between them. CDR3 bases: TGTGCCAGCAATACAGACACCAACAATGAGCAGTTCTTC. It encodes CASNTDTNNEQFF.

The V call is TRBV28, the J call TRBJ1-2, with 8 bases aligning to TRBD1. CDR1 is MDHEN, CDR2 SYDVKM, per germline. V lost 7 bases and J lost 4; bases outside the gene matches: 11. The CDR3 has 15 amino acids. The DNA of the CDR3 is TGTGCCAGCACCCCGGGGATAGACAGGGGCTATGGCTACACCTTC. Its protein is CASTPGIDRGYGYTF.

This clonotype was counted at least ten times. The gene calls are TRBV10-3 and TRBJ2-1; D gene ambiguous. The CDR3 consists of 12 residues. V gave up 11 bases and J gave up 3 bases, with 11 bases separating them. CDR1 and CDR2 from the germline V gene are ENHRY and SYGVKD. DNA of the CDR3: TGTGCCGTCGAGGATGACTACAATGAGCAGTTCTTC. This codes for CAVEDDYNEQFF.

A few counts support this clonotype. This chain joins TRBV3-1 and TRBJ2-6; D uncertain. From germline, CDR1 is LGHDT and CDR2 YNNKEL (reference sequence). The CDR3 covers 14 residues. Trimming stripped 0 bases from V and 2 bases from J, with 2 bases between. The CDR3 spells CASSQDTGANVLTF. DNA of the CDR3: TGTGCCAGCAGCCAAGACACTGGGGCCAACGTCCTGACTTTC.